The next 16 T cell receptor beta chains were all read from a single sample in a study of cytomegalovirus exposure and HLA in healthy donors (dated by TCRdb to 2017 to 2019). Libraries were constructed by the immunoSEQ multiplex PCR assay. A mixture of 60 forward primers for TCR Vbeta segments and 13 reverse primers for TCR Jbeta segments was used in the multiplex PCR. TCRdb re-hosts the immuneACCESS table, in-frame sequences only. Its copies lack some clones; in the studies checked, an unresolved V gene accounts for under half of them, and the cause for the rest is not known. The sample profile shows about 92,000 clones; over 70% of them were found once. The top ten clones comprise roughly 1.2% of the sample. Material: PBMCs. These receptors were taken from a girl aged 2-10 years in good health and CMV-seropositive.

The chain couples TRBV7-9 to TRBJ1-1; 9 bases are a match to TRBD1. The CDR3 length is 13 residues. The ends lost 5 bases at V and 5 bases at J; junction bases unmatched: 3. From germline, CDR1 is SEHNR and CDR2 FQNEAQ (reference sequence). CDR3 nucleotide sequence: TGTGCCAGCAGCCCGACAGGGGGTACTGAAGCTTTCTTT. Translation gives CASSPTGGTEAFF.

The rearrangement uses TRBV30 and TRBJ1-1; 9 nucleotides align to TRBD1. V shed 4 bases and J 9 bases; nucleotides not matched to a gene: 3. This CDR3 contains 11 residues. Germline CDR1 GTSNPN, CDR2 SVGIG (reference sequence). CDR3 protein: CAWKNRGQAFF. Written as DNA, the CDR3 is TGTGCCTGGAAAAACAGGGGGCAAGCTTTCTTT.

The chain carries TRBV29-1 and TRBJ1-2; the D is unclear. CDR1 and CDR2 (germline): SQVTM, ANQGSEA. CDR3 length: 12 amino acids. Trimming pared 7 bases from V and 0 bases from J, leaving 9 bases between. The CDR3 sequence: CSARSPNYGYTF. In DNA form, the CDR3 reads TGCAGCGCCCGGTCCCCTAACTATGGCTACACCTTC.

In its sample, this clone was seen a few times. V and J are TRBV6-1 and TRBJ1-2, with a tentative D call TRBD1 (6 bases). The germline V gene encodes CDR1 MNHNS and CDR2 SASEGT. This CDR3 has 15 residues. Between the trimmed V and J ends, which lost 11 bases and 4 bases, there was a span of 23 bases. The CDR3 sequence: CAGKDSDLGAYGYTF. Written as DNA, the CDR3 is TGTGCCGGAAAGGACTCCGACTTGGGGGCCTATGGCTACACCTTC.

V is TRBV4-2 and J is TRBJ2-5; possible D gene TRBD1, 5 bases. The assigned J gene may be wrong: the sequence end matches TRBJ2-7 better. This CDR3 comprises 15 residues. CDR1 is LGHNA, CDR2 YNFKEQ, per germline. The CDR3 DNA sequence: TGTGCCAGCAGCCAAGACCCCGACAGAACCTACGAGCAGTACTTC. It translates to CASSQDPDRTYEQYF.

This clone was seen only a few times. The genes are TRBV5-1 and TRBJ2-3; possible D gene TRBD1, 5 bases. Germline V gives CDR1 SGHRS, CDR2 YFSETQ. CDR3 length equals 13 residues. V was clipped by 2 bases and J by 4 bases, with 8 bases between them. This CDR3 is CASSFQGADTQYF. CDR3 coding DNA: TGCGCCAGCAGCTTCCAGGGCGCAGATACGCAGTATTTT.

The genes are TRBV9 and TRBJ2-1; 10 bases map to TRBD2. J gave up 7 bases and V 4 bases, and 8 bases lay outside the gene matches. The germline CDR1 and CDR2 sequences are SGDLS and YYNGEE. CDR3 size: 15 residues. This CDR3 reads CASSLTGTSVNEQFF. The DNA of the CDR3 is TGTGCCAGCAGCTTGACCGGGACTAGCGTAAATGAGCAGTTCTTC.

The chain recombines TRBV5-6 with TRBJ1-5, with D perhaps matching TRBD1 (6 bases). CDR3 length: 16 residues. V was pared by 1 base and J by 3 bases, with 14 bases between. The germline gives CDR1 SGHDT, CDR2 YYEEEE. For the CDR3, the DNA is TGTGCCAGCAGCTTGTCCGACAGGCTATACAATCAGCCCCAGCATTTT. Protein sequence: CASSLSDRLYNQPQHF.

The rearrangement links TRBV30 to TRBJ2-2, with D possibly matching TRBD2 (6 bases). V was trimmed by 1 base and J by 16 bases, leaving 19 bases between them. From germline, CDR1 is GTSNPN and CDR2 SVGIG (reference sequence). The CDR3 loop spans 13 amino acids. The DNA of the CDR3 is TGTGCCTGGAGTGACCCCGGGACTTTGGGAGCGTTTTTT. Its protein product is CAWSDPGTLGAFF. Variable domain in full (rest from reference TRBV30 and TRBJ2-2): SQTIHQWPATLVQPVGSPLSLECTVEGTSNPNLYWYRQAAGRGLQLLFYSVGIGQISSEVPQNLSASRPQDRQFILSSKKLLLSDSGFYLCAWSDPGTLGAFFGEGSRLTVL.

This clone was seen a few times. The chain links TRBV28 to TRBJ1-4; 9 bases fit TRBD1. Trimming cost V 7 bases and J 7 bases; bases outside gene matches: 7. In germline, CDR1 is MDHEN, CDR2 SYDVKM. The CDR3 covers 14 residues. The CDR3 is CASKQGARSEKLFF. The CDR3 nucleotides are TGTGCCAGCAAACAGGGGGCGAGGTCTGAAAAACTGTTTTTT.

This clone was seen a handful of times. J is TRBJ1-1 and V is TRBV19; 9 nucleotides line up with TRBD1. The V segment lost 6 bases and the J segment 4 bases; nucleotides outside the gene matches: 3. CDR3 length equals 13 residues. CDR1 is LNHDA, CDR2 SQIVND, per germline (reference sequence). CDR3 DNA sequence: TGTGCCAGTAGGGACAGGGGAATCACTGAAGCTTTCTTT. This translates into CASRDRGITEAFF.

The J gene is TRBJ1-3, the V gene TRBV7-2, with D perhaps TRBD1 (6 bases). Trimming took 1 base from V and 8 from J, leaving 15 bases between them. The CDR3 covers 15 residues. CDR1 is SGHTA and CDR2 is FQGNSA in the germline V gene. The CDR3 is CASSLEAGVVYTIYF. The CDR3 coding sequence is TGTGCCAGCAGCTTAGAGGCAGGGGTGGTGTACACCATATATTTT.

This clone has just a few counts. This chain uses TRBV4-1 with TRBJ1-1; 7 positions match TRBD1. Germline CDR1 is MGHRA and CDR2 is YSYEKL. The CDR3 is 17 amino acids. The trim removed 2 bases at V and 0 bases at J, leaving 9 bases unmatched. CDR3 bases: TGCGCCAGCAGCCAAAGACAGGGAGTGGGGATGAACACTGAAGCTTTCTTT. As protein: CASSQRQGVGMNTEAFF.

CDR3 nucleotides: TGTGCCATCAGTGAGTCGGCGGCAGGGAATCAGCCCCAGCATTTT. Translating it yields CAISESAAGNQPQHF. The V call is TRBV10-3, the J call TRBJ1-5; TRBD1 might be the D (5 bases). V shed 0 bases and J shed 4 bases, with 10 bases lying between them. CDR1 and CDR2 from the germline V gene are ENHRY and SYGVKD. The CDR3 runs 15 residues.

The CDR3 DNA reads as TGCGCCAGCAGGGCTGGCACAGAAAGCTCCTACGAGCAGTACTTC. It encodes CASRAGTESSYEQYF. This chain connects TRBV10-1 to TRBJ2-7; no reliable D call. The CDR3 has 15 residues. With 6 bases removed from V and 0 bases from J, the gap between germline ends came to 15 bases. The germline gives CDR1 WNHNN, CDR2 SYGVQD (reference sequence).

This rearrangement joins TRBV10-3 to TRBJ2-1; TRBD2 might be the D (5 bases). V was clipped by 6 bases and J by 0 bases, with 15 bases between them. Germline-derived CDR1 and CDR2 are ENHRY and SYGVKD. This CDR3 is 16 amino acids long. DNA for the CDR3: TGTGCCATCAGCCCGTGGCGGAGCGGCTCCTACAATGAGCAGTTCTTC. The encoded protein is CAISPWRSGSYNEQFF.